The 10 T cell receptor beta chains below were found in one sample sequenced in a study of blood T cell repertoires in COVID-19. Profiling relied on immunoSEQ multiplex PCR, and the TCRdb table lists in-frame clones only, not all of them. This sample has some 150,000 clones, with about 80% found just once. Source material: peripheral blood. The source of these receptors is a human donor with acute or convalescent COVID-19. The donor label of this sample is uncertain.

This clone has just a few counts. V is TRBV6-5 and J is TRBJ1-1; 8 nucleotides match TRBD1. This CDR3 is 16 amino acids long. The germline V gene has CDR1 MNHEY and CDR2 SVGAGI. With 2 bases clipped from V and 1 base from J, the junction kept 6 bases outside the gene matches. In DNA form, the CDR3 reads TGTGCCAGCAGTTACCATGGACAGGGACGGAACACTGAAGCTTTCTTT. Translating it yields CASSYHGQGRNTEAFF.

V is TRBV6-5 and J is TRBJ1-5, with D perhaps matching TRBD1 (6 bases). Germline lookup yields CDR1 MNHEY and CDR2 SVGAGI. V gave up 6 bases and J gave up 5 bases, with 11 bases separating them. This CDR3 is built from 13 residues. In DNA form, the CDR3 reads TGTGCCAGCAGCCGACAGGTGGATCAGCCCCAGCATTTT. Translating it yields CASSRQVDQPQHF.

This clone showed up just once. V usage is TRBV28 and J usage is TRBJ1-2; 7 bases agree with TRBD1. This CDR3 has 13 residues. Germline trimming cut 6 bases from V and 3 bases from J; bases unmatched to any gene: 4. Germline V gene data show CDR1 as MDHEN and CDR2 as SYDVKM. CDR3 loop: CASRIGQDYGYTF. The CDR3 DNA reads as TGTGCCAGCAGGATCGGACAGGACTATGGCTACACCTTC.

In DNA, the CDR3 is TGTGCCAGCAGCCCTACAGGGGGACCCTACGAGCAGTACTTC. Residues: CASSPTGGPYEQYF. The V gene is TRBV3-1 (or the pseudogene TRBV3-2), the J gene TRBJ2-7, with 8 bases matching TRBD1. The CDR3 loop spans 14 amino acids. Trimming removed 4 bases from V and 2 bases from J; junction bases left unmatched: 4. The germline CDR1 and CDR2 sequences are LGHDT and YNNKEL (reference sequence).

The gene calls are TRBV30 and TRBJ1-1; no clear D. CDR3 length: 13 amino acids. Germline CDR1 is GTSNPN and CDR2 is SVGIG (reference sequence). V was cut by 5 bases and J by 0 bases, with 10 bases left in between. CDR3 DNA sequence: TGTGCCTGGGAAACGGGTATGAACACTGAAGCTTTCTTT. It yields the protein CAWETGMNTEAFF.

The rearrangement uses TRBV5-4 and TRBJ2-7; D perhaps matches TRBD1 (7 bases). CDR1 and CDR2 (germline): SGHNT, YYREEE (reference sequence). CDR3 length equals 13 residues. The V and J ends lost 4 bases and 9 bases respectively, with 17 bases between them. The CDR3 DNA reads TGTGCCAGCAGCCTGGGGGTTCAGGGGGGGCAGTACTTC. Its translation: CASSLGVQGGQYF.

This chain links TRBV6-1 with TRBJ2-1; 16 positions agree with TRBD2. Looked up from germline, CDR1 is MNHNS and CDR2 is SASEGT. With V trimmed by 2 bases and J by 0 bases, 4 bases remained unmatched. This CDR3 contains 19 residues. The CDR3 DNA follows: TGTGCCAGCAGTGAATTGGGGACTAGCGGGAGGGTCTCCTACAATGAGCAGTTCTTC. This gives the protein CASSELGTSGRVSYNEQFF.

CDR3 coding DNA: TGTGCCAGTAGTGACAGGGGGCCAACTAATGAAAAACTGTTTTTT. Protein: CASSDRGPTNEKLFF. The chain employs TRBV19 and TRBJ1-4, with 10 positions matching TRBD1. The CDR3 sequence is 15 residues long. CDR1 is LNHDA, CDR2 SQIVND, per germline (reference sequence). The trim removed 5 bases at V and 0 bases at J, leaving 0 bases unmatched.

In this sample, this clone turned up once. CDR3 nucleotides: TGTGCCAGCAGCCGACAGTCCCTGGGTGGCACTGAAGCTTTCTTT. It is translated as CASSRQSLGGTEAFF. J is TRBJ1-1 and V is TRBV7-9; tentatively, D is TRBD1 (5 bases). The length of the CDR3 is 15 residues. Per the germline V gene, CDR1 is SEHNR and CDR2 is FQNEAQ (reference sequence). The V gene lost 5 bases and the J gene lost 4 bases, with 17 bases spanning the gap.

The CDR3 loop is CASSDYSAGATDTQYF. The CDR3 nucleotides are TGCGCCAGCAGTGACTATTCGGCGGGGGCCACAGATACGCAGTATTTT. The chain has TRBV10-1 and TRBJ2-3, with D tentatively TRBD2 (7 bases). Germline V gene sequence: CDR1 WNHNN, CDR2 SYGVQD (reference sequence). V lost 3 bases to trimming and J lost 2 bases, with 15 bases between them. This CDR3 contains 16 residues.